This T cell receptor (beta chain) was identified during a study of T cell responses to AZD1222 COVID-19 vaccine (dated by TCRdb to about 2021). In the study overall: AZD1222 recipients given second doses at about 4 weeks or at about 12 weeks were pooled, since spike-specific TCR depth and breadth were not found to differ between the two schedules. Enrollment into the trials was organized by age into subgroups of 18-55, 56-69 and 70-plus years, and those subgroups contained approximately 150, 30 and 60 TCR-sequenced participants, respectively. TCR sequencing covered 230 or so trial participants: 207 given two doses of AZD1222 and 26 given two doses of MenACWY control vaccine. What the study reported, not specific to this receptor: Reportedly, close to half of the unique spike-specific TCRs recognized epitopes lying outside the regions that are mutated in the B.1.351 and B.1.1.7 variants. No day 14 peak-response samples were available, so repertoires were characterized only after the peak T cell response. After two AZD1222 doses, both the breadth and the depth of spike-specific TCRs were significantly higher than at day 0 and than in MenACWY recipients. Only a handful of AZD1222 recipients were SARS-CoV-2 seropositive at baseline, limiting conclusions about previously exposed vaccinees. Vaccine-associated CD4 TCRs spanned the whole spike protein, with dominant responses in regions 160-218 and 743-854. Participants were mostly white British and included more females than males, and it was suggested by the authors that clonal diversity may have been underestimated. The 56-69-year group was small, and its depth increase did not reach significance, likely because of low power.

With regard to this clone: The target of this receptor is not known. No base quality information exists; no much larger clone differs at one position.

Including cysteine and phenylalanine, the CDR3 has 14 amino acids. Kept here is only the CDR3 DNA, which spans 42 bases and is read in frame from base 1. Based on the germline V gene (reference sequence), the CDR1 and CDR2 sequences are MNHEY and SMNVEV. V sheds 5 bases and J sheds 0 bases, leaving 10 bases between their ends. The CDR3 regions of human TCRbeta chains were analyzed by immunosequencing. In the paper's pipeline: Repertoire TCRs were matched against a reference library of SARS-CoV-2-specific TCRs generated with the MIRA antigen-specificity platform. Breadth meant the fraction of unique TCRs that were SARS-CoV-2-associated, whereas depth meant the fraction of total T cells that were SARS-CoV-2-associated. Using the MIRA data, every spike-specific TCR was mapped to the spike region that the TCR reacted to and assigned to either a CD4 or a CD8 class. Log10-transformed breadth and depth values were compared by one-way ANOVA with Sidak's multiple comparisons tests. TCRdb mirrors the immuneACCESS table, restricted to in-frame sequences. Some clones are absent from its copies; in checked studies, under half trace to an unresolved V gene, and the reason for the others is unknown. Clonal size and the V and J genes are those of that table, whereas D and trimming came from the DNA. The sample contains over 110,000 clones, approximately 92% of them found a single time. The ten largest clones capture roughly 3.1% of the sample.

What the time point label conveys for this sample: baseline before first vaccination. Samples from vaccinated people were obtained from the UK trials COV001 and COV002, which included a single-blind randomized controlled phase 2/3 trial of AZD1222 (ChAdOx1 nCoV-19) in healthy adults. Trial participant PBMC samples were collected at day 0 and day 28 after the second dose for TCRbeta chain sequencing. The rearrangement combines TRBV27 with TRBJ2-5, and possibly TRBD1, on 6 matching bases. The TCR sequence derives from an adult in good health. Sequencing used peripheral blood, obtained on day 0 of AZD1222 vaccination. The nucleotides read TGTGCCAGCAGTATGACAGGTAACCAAGAGACCCAGTACTTC. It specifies CASSMTGNQETQYF.